Shown below are 18 T cell receptor beta chains from a single sample sequenced in a study of response to subunit inactivated influenza vaccine. TCRdb called the RT-PCR reads again in MiXCR, with one record for every CDR3 protein. The table includes about 570,000 distinct CDR3 sequences, about 11% detected once. In addition, the sample was reused for a study of T cells expressing NK-cell markers. Turning to that study: Beta-chain TCR cDNA was generated via 5'RACE template switching with UMIs.

This specimen was PBMCs from blood, taken on the day of vaccination. These receptors were obtained from a man aged 50-59 years who received an inactivated influenza vaccine.

This clonotype has more than one count but fewer than ten. The V call is TRBV28, the J call TRBJ2-7, with TRBD2 identical over 11 bases. The CDR3 has 15 amino acids. V gave up 7 bases and J gave up 0 bases; unmatched junction bases: 5. Germline V gives CDR1 MDHEN, CDR2 SYDVKM. The CDR3, as DNA: TGTGCCAGCAACCTAGCGGGAGGTTACTCCTACGAGCAGTACTTC. Encoded protein: CASNLAGGYSYEQYF.

V usage is TRBV5-1 and J usage is TRBJ2-1, with D unclear. This CDR3 contains 13 residues. With 4 bases removed from V and 4 bases from J, the gap between germline ends came to 9 bases. Germline V gene data show CDR1 as SGHRS and CDR2 as YFSETQ. The CDR3 is CASSDAAYNEQFF. In DNA, the CDR3 is TGCGCCAGCAGCGACGCGGCTTACAATGAGCAGTTCTTC.

This clonotype occurred a few times. The chain recombines TRBV28 with TRBJ2-3; no firm D call. Looked up from germline, CDR1 is MDHEN and CDR2 is SYDVKM. This CDR3 spans 14 amino acids. Trimming took off 1 base at V and 7 bases at J, with 12 bases between the two ends. In DNA, the CDR3 is TGTGCCAGCAGTTTATCCATGGTTAAATATACGCAGTATTTT. Translation: CASSLSMVKYTQYF.

This clonotype was counted a few times. This chain connects TRBV25-1 to TRBJ1-1, with D unresolved. Germline assignment: CDR1 MGHDK and CDR2 SYGVNS. V shed 6 bases and J shed 5 bases, with 13 bases lying between them. The CDR3 runs 13 residues. This CDR3 reads CASSYSPGTEAFF. As DNA, the CDR3 is TGTGCCAGCAGCTATAGCCCGGGGACTGAAGCTTTCTTT.

The chain links TRBV29-1 to TRBJ1-4, with D tentatively TRBD1 (5 bases). Germline V gene sequence: CDR1 SQVTM, CDR2 ANQGSEA. V lost 6 bases to trimming and J lost 6 bases, with 14 bases between them. The CDR3 extends over 13 amino acids. The CDR3 sequence is CSVAGRGDEKLFF. The CDR3 nucleotides are TGCAGCGTCGCAGGGCGGGGGGATGAAAAACTGTTTTTT.

This sequence joins TRBV20-1 and TRBJ2-7, with TRBD2 matching over 12 bases. This CDR3 contains 14 residues. Germline-derived CDR1 and CDR2 are DFQATT and SNEGSKA (reference sequence). Trimming at V came to 3 bases and at J to 6 bases, leaving 6 bases not matched to a gene. In nucleotides, the CDR3 is TGCAGTGCTAGCCTAGCGGGAGGGCCGAGCGAGCAGTACTTC. Its protein is CSASLAGGPSEQYF.

This clonotype was seen ten or more times. The V and J genes are TRBV5-1 and TRBJ2-5; TRBD1 might be the D (6 bases). The CDR3 contains 13 residues. Germline V gives CDR1 SGHRS, CDR2 YFSETQ. V gave up 1 base and J gave up 6 bases, with 10 bases separating them. The CDR3 here is CASSLMGAQTQYF. CDR3 nucleotide sequence: TGCGCCAGCAGCTTGATGGGGGCACAGACCCAGTACTTC.

This clonotype was detected a few times. The CDR3 sequence is CASSLGGTANNEQFF. The CDR3 DNA follows: TGTGCCAGCAGCTTAGGTGGGACGGCCAACAATGAGCAGTTCTTC. J is TRBJ2-1 and V is TRBV7-2, with D perhaps being TRBD1 or TRBD2 (5 bases each). The V gene's germline CDR1 is SGHTA and CDR2 FQGNSA. The CDR3 spans 15 residues. Trimming left V 1 base short and J 5 bases short, with 12 bases between.

The rearrangement uses TRBV7-2 and TRBJ2-4; TRBD2 matches 8 bases. Germline CDR1 and CDR2: SGHTA and FQGNSA. V trimming: 5 bases; J trimming: 3 bases; junction bases outside the gene matches: 3. The CDR3 totals 14 residues. CDR3 DNA sequence: TGTGCCAGCAGCCCCGGGGGGGGCAAAAACATTCAGTACTTC. It is translated as CASSPGGGKNIQYF. Using reference TRBV7-2 and TRBJ2-4 for the parts outside the CDR3, the full variable domain is GAGVSQSPSNKVTEKGKDVELRCDPISGHTALYWYRQSLGQGLEFLIYFQGNSAPDKSGLPSDRFSAERTGGSVSTLTIQRTQQEDSAVYLCASSPGGGKNIQYFGAGTRLSVL.

Only a few counts were recorded for this clonotype. The chain employs TRBV12-3 or TRBV12-4 and TRBJ1-5; no clear D gene. V was shortened by 5 bases and J by 4 bases, with 12 bases between the two germline ends. The CDR3 loop spans 14 amino acids. CDR3 sequence (DNA): TGTGCCAGCAGTCCTGGGTCTGCGAATCAGCCCCAGCATTTT. Residues: CASSPGSANQPQHF.

In this sample, this clonotype turned up a few times. The J gene is TRBJ2-2, the V gene TRBV20-1; 8 nucleotides agree with TRBD1. This CDR3 region has 14 residues. The trim removed 2 bases at V and 5 bases at J, leaving 4 bases unmatched. The germline V gene encodes CDR1 DFQATT and CDR2 SNEGSKA (reference sequence). As DNA, the CDR3 is TGCAGTGCTAGAAAAAACAGGGGGACCGGGGAGCTGTTTTTT. Amino acids: CSARKNRGTGELFF.

In this sample, this clonotype turned up a few times. The chain links TRBV7-2 to TRBJ2-1; TRBD1 matches at 8 bases. CDR3 size: 16 residues. The ends lost 6 bases at V and 9 bases at J; junction bases unmatched: 16. Germline V CDR1 and CDR2: SGHTA, FQGNSA. The CDR3 coding sequence is TGTGCCAGCAGTCGAGCCGGGACAGGATCTTCTGCTGAGCAGTTCTTC. It yields the protein CASSRAGTGSSAEQFF.

The chain couples TRBV20-1 to TRBJ2-3, with a tentative D call TRBD1 (5 bases). V lost 3 bases and J 0 bases, leaving 10 bases between the germline ends. Germline V CDR1 and CDR2: DFQATT, SNEGSKA (reference sequence). This CDR3 contains 14 residues. The CDR3 region has the DNA TGCAGTGCTAGTGTGGGGCTCAGCACAGATACGCAGTATTTT. As protein: CSASVGLSTDTQYF.

This clonotype was detected only a few times. The chain links TRBV5-1 to TRBJ2-6; D is undetermined. Germline V CDR1 and CDR2: SGHRS, YFSETQ. Trimming removed 0 bases at V and 2 bases at J, with 9 bases between. The CDR3 length is 16 residues. CDR3 nucleotides: TGCGCCAGCAGCTTGGCCGTTGGTCCTGGGGCCAACGTCCTGACTTTC. Translating it yields CASSLAVGPGANVLTF.

The CDR3 DNA sequence: TGTGCCAGCAGCCCGTATCGGAACAGGGGGTTCCGTCACAATGAGCAGTTCTTC. Translating it yields CASSPYRNRGFRHNEQFF. The chain links TRBV11-1 to TRBJ2-1, with TRBD1 identical over 8 bases. CDR3 length equals 18 residues. Trimming cost V 5 bases and J 5 bases; bases outside gene matches: 17. The V gene's germline CDR1 is SGHAT and CDR2 FQDESV (reference sequence).

V gene TRBV28 combines with J gene TRBJ2-7, with 9 bases identical to TRBD1. J gave up 3 bases and V 2 bases, and 11 bases lay outside the gene matches. This CDR3 is built from 17 residues. Germline CDR1 MDHEN, CDR2 SYDVKM. CDR3 loop: CASSLPLETGGLYEQYF. In DNA, the CDR3 is TGTGCCAGCAGTTTACCTCTCGAGACAGGGGGACTCTACGAGCAGTACTTC.

This clonotype was found a few times. The chain uses TRBV30 and TRBJ2-1; D not certain. Trimming removed 0 bases from V and 12 bases from J, with 18 bases in between. The CDR3 is 14 residues long. Per the germline V gene, CDR1 is GTSNPN and CDR2 is SVGIG (reference sequence). The DNA of the CDR3 is TGTGCCTGGAGTGTAGGGCCCGGTGAGAAGCCGCAGTTCTTC. Its translation is CAWSVGPGEKPQFF.

This clonotype was observed a handful of times. V and J are TRBV27 and TRBJ1-5; D perhaps matches TRBD1 (5 bases). The CDR3 extends over 16 amino acids. Germline CDR1 and CDR2: MNHEY and SMNVEV (reference sequence). The V end lost 5 bases, the J end lost 1 base, and 15 bases lay between the germline ends. In nucleotides, the CDR3 is TGTGCCAGCAGTCCCCGACAGATTAACAGCAATCAGCCCCAGCATTTT. This gives the protein CASSPRQINSNQPQHF.